The 25 T cell receptor beta chains presented below share a single source sample, sequenced in a study of OX40 agonist ivuxolimab in advanced cancers. Produced via immunoSEQ multiplex PCR; TCRdb's table is partial and in-frame only. The sample consists of roughly 45,000 clones, around four fifths of them appearing once. This sample comprised CD4+ or CD8+ T cells sorted from blood, obtained in a trial of the OX40 agonist ivuxolimab. The receptor set was obtained from an adult with an advanced solid tumor such as melanoma, head and neck, liver or kidney cancer.

A few counts support this clone. The V gene is TRBV27, the J gene TRBJ2-1; D uncertain. The CDR3 has 14 amino acids. CDR1 and CDR2 (germline): MNHEY, SMNVEV (reference sequence). V was shortened by 3 bases and J by 0 bases, with 6 bases between the two germline ends. CDR3 nucleotide sequence: TGTGCCAGCAGTTTCTGGGGCTCCTACAATGAGCAGTTCTTC. It encodes CASSFWGSYNEQFF.

The rearrangement links TRBV7-2 to TRBJ2-5; a possible D gene is TRBD1 (6 bases). The CDR3 is 14 amino acids. The ends were cut back, 4 bases at V and 9 bases at J, with 18 bases in the middle. The germline gives CDR1 SGHTA, CDR2 FQGNSA. The CDR3 DNA reads TGTGCCAGCAGCTCTGGGGGCTTCTCTCGGGCCCAGTACTTC. It is translated as CASSSGGFSRAQYF.

The chain combines TRBV11-3 with TRBJ2-7; D is uncertain. V shed 5 bases and J shed 2 bases, with 13 bases lying between them. The CDR3 has 14 residues. Germline loops: CDR1 SGHNT, CDR2 YENEEA. CDR3 in amino acids: CASSPRLLPYEQYF. The CDR3 nucleotides are TGTGCCAGCAGCCCCAGACTTCTACCCTACGAGCAGTACTTC.

In its sample, this clone ranks as medium-sized. The V and J genes are TRBV19 and TRBJ1-1; no firm D call. CDR1 is LNHDA, CDR2 SQIVND, per germline (reference sequence). This CDR3 is 11 amino acids long. Trimming pared 5 bases from V and 5 bases from J, leaving 6 bases between. This CDR3 is CASSVGTEAFF. CDR3 nucleotides: TGTGCCAGTAGTGTGGGGACTGAAGCTTTCTTT.

The chain links TRBV5-8 to TRBJ2-1; 10 nucleotides agree with TRBD2. This CDR3 contains 14 residues. J gave up 9 bases and V 2 bases, and 5 bases lay outside the gene matches. CDR1 and CDR2 from the germline V gene are SGHTS and YDEGEE. The CDR3 reads CASSLTSGMVEQFF. CDR3 sequence (DNA): TGTGCCAGCAGCTTAACTAGCGGGATGGTTGAGCAGTTCTTC.

The V gene is TRBV28, the J gene TRBJ2-7; 7 bases are a match to TRBD2. The germline V gene has CDR1 MDHEN and CDR2 SYDVKM. J was trimmed by 2 bases and V by 5 bases; bases with no gene match: 12. This CDR3 region has 16 residues. As DNA, the CDR3 is TGTGCCAGCAGTCCCCTTCGTAGCGGGTTCACCTACGAGCAGTACTTC. Amino acids: CASSPLRSGFTYEQYF.

The chain has TRBV7-6 and TRBJ2-3; tentatively, D is TRBD2 (7 bases). Germline CDR1 and CDR2: SGHVS and FNYEAQ. This CDR3 region has 17 residues. Trimming took off 1 base at V and 3 bases at J, with 17 bases between the two ends. Here the CDR3 reads CASSLEGGGAFTDTQYF. The CDR3 DNA sequence: TGTGCCAGCAGCTTAGAAGGAGGGGGGGCTTTTACAGATACGCAGTATTTT.

J is TRBJ2-1 and V is TRBV28, with 12 bases identical to TRBD2. The CDR3 loop spans 15 amino acids. Germline loops: CDR1 MDHEN, CDR2 SYDVKM. V trimming: 4 bases; J trimming: 10 bases; junction bases outside the gene matches: 8. CDR3 residues: CASSSPSGGAQEQFF. The CDR3 DNA reads as TGTGCCAGCAGTTCCCCTAGCGGGGGGGCTCAAGAGCAGTTCTTC.

CDR3 protein: CASSLGTSGYNEQFF. CDR3 DNA sequence: TGTGCCAGCAGCTTAGGGACTAGCGGTTACAATGAGCAGTTCTTC. The chain couples TRBV5-6 to TRBJ2-1; 11 nucleotides agree with TRBD2. Germline CDR1 and CDR2: SGHDT and YYEEEE. CDR3 size: 15 residues. V lost 2 bases and J lost 4; bases outside the gene matches: 2.

The sample holds one count of this clone. The chain joins TRBV27 to TRBJ2-1; TRBD2 matches 7 bases. The length of the CDR3 is 15 residues. V dropped 5 bases and J dropped 9; count of bases not matched to a gene: 13. The germline V gene has CDR1 MNHEY and CDR2 SMNVEV (reference sequence). The chain's CDR3 is CASSKIAAGVAEQFF. As DNA, the CDR3 is TGTGCCAGCAGTAAAATCGCGGCGGGAGTGGCTGAGCAGTTCTTC.

V gene TRBV28 combines with J gene TRBJ2-1; TRBD2 aligns across 12 bases. The length of the CDR3 is 15 residues. Germline V gene data show CDR1 as MDHEN and CDR2 as SYDVKM. Trimming took 5 bases from V and 6 from J; bases not matched to a gene: 5. This CDR3 is CASSPLAGGSNEQFF. CDR3 DNA sequence: TGTGCCAGCAGTCCACTAGCGGGAGGCTCCAATGAGCAGTTCTTC.

The V and J genes are TRBV2 and TRBJ2-7; no definite D call. Germline V lookup: CDR1 SNHLY, CDR2 FYNNEI. The CDR3 extends over 14 amino acids. Trimming took 3 bases from V and 5 from J, leaving 14 bases between them. The CDR3 sequence is CASSEGRTYDEQYF. In DNA form, the CDR3 reads TGTGCCAGCAGTGAGGGCCGCACCTACGACGAGCAGTACTTC.

The CDR3 loop reads CSPPGDLPYEQYF. The CDR3 DNA follows: TGCAGCCCCCCGGGCGACCTCCCCTACGAGCAGTACTTC. The rearrangement uses TRBV29-1 and TRBJ2-7; D not certain. V was clipped by 8 bases and J by 2 bases, with 16 bases between them. This CDR3 is built from 13 residues. Per the germline V gene, CDR1 is SQVTM and CDR2 is ANQGSEA.

The chain combines TRBV6-6 with TRBJ2-1; tentatively, D is TRBD2 (7 bases). Germline V gives CDR1 MNHNY, CDR2 SVGAGI (reference sequence). The CDR3 length is 16 residues. Trimming removed 2 bases from V and 5 bases from J, with 16 bases in between. CDR3 sequence (DNA): TGTGCCAGCAGTTACGGGTGGGGGGGCCTCGACAATGAGCAGTTCTTC. It codes for CASSYGWGGLDNEQFF.

The V and J genes are TRBV9 and TRBJ2-7, with a tentative D call TRBD2 (5 bases). The CDR3 runs to 14 residues. V was pared by 0 bases and J by 9 bases, with 16 bases between. CDR1 and CDR2 from the germline V gene are SGDLS and YYNGEE. This chain's CDR3 is CASSVAPGGWAQYF. The DNA of the CDR3 is TGTGCCAGCAGCGTAGCCCCCGGCGGGTGGGCGCAGTACTTC.

The V and J genes are TRBV15 and TRBJ2-7; TRBD1 matches 8 bases. J gave up 3 bases and V 0 bases, and 7 bases lay outside the gene matches. CDR3 size: 16 residues. Germline V gene lookup returns CDR1 LNHNV and CDR2 YYDKDF (reference sequence). In DNA, the CDR3 is TGTGCCACCAGCAGAGATGTGGCAGGGGGCGTCTACGAGCAGTACTTC. It translates to CATSRDVAGGVYEQYF.

The rearrangement uses TRBV7-6 and TRBJ2-5, with D perhaps matching TRBD1 (6 bases). Germline V lookup: CDR1 SGHVS, CDR2 FNYEAQ. V gave up 2 bases and J gave up 5 bases, with 15 bases separating them. The CDR3 covers 15 residues. The DNA of the CDR3 is TGTGCCAGCAGCTTAAAGTCAGGGGTAAGGGAGACCCAGTACTTC. This sequence encodes CASSLKSGVRETQYF.

This clone was seen more than once but under ten times. The CDR3 DNA reads TGTGCCAGCAGTTTGGGCTGGGGGGCTGGGGCCAACGTCCTGACTTTC. It encodes CASSLGWGAGANVLTF. The rearrangement joins TRBV27 to TRBJ2-6; D possibly corresponds to TRBD2 (6 bases). The CDR3 loop spans 16 amino acids. Deletions cut 3 bases from V and 2 bases from J, with 11 bases between. Looked up from germline, CDR1 is MNHEY and CDR2 is SMNVEV (reference sequence).

This sequence joins TRBV13 and TRBJ2-2; D is perhaps TRBD2 (5 bases). V was cut by 4 bases and J by 8 bases, with 11 bases left in between. This CDR3 region has 13 residues. Germline V CDR1 and CDR2: PRHDT, FYEKMQ (reference sequence). Here the CDR3 reads CASSSDSLGELFF. The DNA for the CDR3 is TGTGCCAGCAGCTCGGACTCCCTAGGGGAGCTGTTTTTT.

V gene TRBV25-1 combines with J gene TRBJ2-6, with D unresolved. V was cut by 3 bases and J by 10 bases, with 4 bases left in between. CDR1 and CDR2 from the germline V gene are MGHDK and SYGVNS. The CDR3 spans 11 residues. The DNA of the CDR3 is TGTGCCAGCAGTGATTCTAACGTCCTGACTTTC. This sequence encodes CASSDSNVLTF.

The rearrangement uses TRBV28 and TRBJ1-5; a weak D match, TRBD1 (5 bases). CDR3 length equals 10 residues. Trimming shortened V by 11 bases and J by 7 bases, and 9 bases separated the two germline ends. The germline gives CDR1 MDHEN, CDR2 SYDVKM. The DNA for the CDR3 is TGTGCCGGGGGTGTCCAGCCCCAGCATTTT. This encodes CAGGVQPQHF.

This clone occurred a few times. The chain couples TRBV28 to TRBJ2-5, with D perhaps TRBD2 (6 bases). Germline V gene data show CDR1 as MDHEN and CDR2 as SYDVKM. The V and J ends lost 4 bases and 3 bases respectively, with 12 bases between them. The CDR3 consists of 14 residues. CDR3 in amino acids: CASSSPGSKETQYF. CDR3 coding DNA: TGTGCCAGCAGTTCCCCCGGGAGCAAAGAGACCCAGTACTTC.

V is TRBV28 and J is TRBJ2-1; TRBD1 matches at 9 bases. The germline gives CDR1 MDHEN, CDR2 SYDVKM. The ends lost 3 bases at V and 8 bases at J; junction bases unmatched: 8. The CDR3 runs to 15 residues. The CDR3: CASSLGTGSFYEQFF. Here the CDR3 DNA reads TGTGCCAGCAGTTTGGGGACAGGGTCCTTCTATGAGCAGTTCTTC.

The rearrangement uses TRBV2 and TRBJ1-1, with unresolved D. Trimming took off 7 bases at V and 10 bases at J, with 19 bases between the two ends. This CDR3 region has 13 residues. The germline gives CDR1 SNHLY, CDR2 FYNNEI. CDR3 loop: CASTSTLGRGAFF. The DNA for the CDR3 is TGTGCCAGCACCTCTACTCTGGGCCGGGGAGCTTTCTTT.

This rearrangement joins TRBV18 to TRBJ2-3; 7 bases map to TRBD2. The CDR3 runs to 16 residues. V lost 3 bases to trimming and J lost 1 base; unmatched junction nucleotides: 7. The germline gives CDR1 KGHSH, CDR2 LQKENI. CDR3 residues: CASSPGTTLGTDTQYF. The DNA for the CDR3 is TGTGCCAGCTCACCCGGGACTACCCTTGGCACAGATACGCAGTATTTT.